Given below is one TCR beta chain in context. The sample belongs to a study of blood T cell repertoires in COVID-19. Measured with immunoSEQ multiplex PCR; TCRdb has only the in-frame clones, and not every one. The table has 200,000 to 250,000 clones, roughly 85% seen once; the top ten hold 3.6%. The V and J ends lost 4 bases and 8 bases respectively, with 16 bases between them. Germline V lookup: CDR1 LGHNA, CDR2 YSLEER. This CDR3 is built from 14 residues. The TCR comes from a woman aged 40 to 55 who had been exposed to COVID-19. Sequencing used PBMCs or T cells enriched from blood (not recorded which). V and J are TRBV4-3 and TRBJ2-3; tentative D call: TRBD1 (6 bases). The CDR3 region is CASSPGQFWGTQYF. For the CDR3, the DNA is TGCGCCAGCAGCCCAGGACAGTTCTGGGGTACGCAGTATTTT.